This T cell receptor beta chain was found in a study of T cells in pancreatic ductal adenocarcinoma. Findings and limits, study-wide: Enrichment of CD45RO+ effector over naive T cells in tumors may bias clonality. Blood clonality (roughly 0.072) did not differ significantly from tumor (about 0.12). Tumor samples had fewer productive templates and 6.5 to 10-fold fewer unique clonotypes than blood.

Selected pancreatic ductal adenocarcinoma patients had undergone surgery without neoadjuvant therapy. Points on this clone: The target antigen is unknown.

TCRdb keeps only in-frame clones here, not all; method: immunoSEQ multiplex PCR. The sample holds roughly 20,000 clones, roughly 90% seen once. Material: PBMCs. This receptor was taken from a human donor with pancreatic ductal adenocarcinoma.

The CDR3 loop is CAWSQISGGTYNEQFF. As DNA, the CDR3 is TGTGCCTGGAGCCAGATTAGCGGGGGGACATACAATGAGCAGTTCTTC. The chain carries TRBV30 and TRBJ2-1, with 10 bases fitting TRBD2. This CDR3 comprises 16 residues. Germline CDR1 is GTSNPN and CDR2 is SVGIG (reference sequence). V lost 3 bases and J lost 4; bases outside the gene matches: 9.